The entry below describes one T cell receptor beta chain. Its antigen target is currently unknown. A much more abundant neighbour one base away suggests this may be a read error. Participants in the prospective study were enrolled through a virtual design, were aged about 18 to 89 years, and lived in roughly 24 United States geographic areas. In the prospective study, cohorts were assigned on the basis of participant-reported clinical history obtained from a screening survey and a study questionnaire. A participant counted as exposed if, within 2 weeks of entering the study, that participant had been in contact with someone who had a PCR-confirmed or clinician-diagnosed COVID-19 case. In the prospective study, mobile phlebotomists collected whole blood, serum and a nasopharyngeal or oropharyngeal swab from each participant. Participants in the prospective study had the option to provide additional blood draws and questionnaires over an approximately 2-month period. Blood samples from the prospective study were shipped frozen or at room temperature prior to DNA extraction.

From the cysteine through the phenylalanine, the CDR3 covers 13 amino acids. Only the CDR3 region is kept as DNA, spanning 39 bases read in frame from base 1. CDR1 and CDR2, looked up from the germline V gene (reference sequence), are SGHNT and YYREEE. Trimmed from V: 3 bases; trimmed from J: 4 bases; junction bases lacking a gene match: 2. TCRbeta CDR3 regions were amplified from genomic DNA using the immunoSEQ Assay, a bias-controlled multiplex PCR. As for the authors' bioinformatics: The number of nucleated cells in each sample was estimated by amplification of reference gene primers within the assay. To quantify the absolute abundance of each unique TCRbeta CDR3 rearrangement, sequence reads were collapsed and filtered. Productive Simpson clonality was computed per sample as the square root of Simpson's diversity index over productive rearrangements. The clones in this table, taken by TCRdb from immuneACCESS, are in-frame only. Not every clone is retained; where verified, under half of the shortfall comes from an unresolved V gene, and the cause of the rest is unknown. V, J and clone size were drawn from that table, and D and trimming were deduced from the DNA. A total of approximately 280,000 clones appear in this sample, roughly 85% of them only once. Roughly 4.7% of the sample rests with the top ten.

The data stem from a study of blood T cell repertoires in COVID-19 (dated by TCRdb to 2020 to 2021). For the study in its entirety: The collaborator samples originated in the United States, Italy and Spain and spanned the acute and convalescent phases of COVID-19. The prospective study material was composed of cDNA or gDNA derived from T cells, B-cell-depleted T cells, or PBMCs. Subjects who had been exposed to COVID-19, were actively infected with it, or had recovered from it provided the deeply sampled blood TCRbeta repertoires that made up the dataset. The repertoires were released in a freely available public database meant as a resource for research on the immune response to SARS-CoV-2. Samples came from the ongoing ImmuneRACE study (first 160 participants) plus 1,254 subjects from 6 global collaborators. Sample metadata almost always included a de-identified subject ID, COVID-19 status, age in years and sex. Where HLA class I and class II types were available, the types were taken from metadata supplied by the sample provider, not from assay-based typing. Overall results and qualifications from the work: The quantity of clinical and demographic metadata differed by source and by participant and was supplied without curation.

The sequence joins TRBV5-4 to TRBJ1-2; 8 nucleotides in the junction match TRBD1. The clonotype comes from a man aged 40-49 years who had been exposed to COVID-19. The sequencing sample was made of PBMCs or T cells enriched from blood (not recorded which). The CDR3 here reads CASSSTGAYGYTF. The DNA reads as follows: TGTGCCAGCAGCTCGACAGGGGCCTATGGCTACACCTTC.